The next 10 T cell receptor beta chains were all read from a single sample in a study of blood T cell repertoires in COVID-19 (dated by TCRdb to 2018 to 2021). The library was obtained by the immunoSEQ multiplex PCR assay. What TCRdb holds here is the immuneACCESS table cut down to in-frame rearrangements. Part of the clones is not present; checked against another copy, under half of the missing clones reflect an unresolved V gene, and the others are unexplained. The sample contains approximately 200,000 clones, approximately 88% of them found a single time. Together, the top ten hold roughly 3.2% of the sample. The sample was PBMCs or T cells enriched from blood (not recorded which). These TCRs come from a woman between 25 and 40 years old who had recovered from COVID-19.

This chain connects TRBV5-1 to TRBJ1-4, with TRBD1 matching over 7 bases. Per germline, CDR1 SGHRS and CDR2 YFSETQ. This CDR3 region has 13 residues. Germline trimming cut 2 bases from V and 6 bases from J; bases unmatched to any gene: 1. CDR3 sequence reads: CASSFGQDEKLFF. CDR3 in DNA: TGCGCCAGCAGCTTTGGACAGGATGAAAAACTGTTTTTT.

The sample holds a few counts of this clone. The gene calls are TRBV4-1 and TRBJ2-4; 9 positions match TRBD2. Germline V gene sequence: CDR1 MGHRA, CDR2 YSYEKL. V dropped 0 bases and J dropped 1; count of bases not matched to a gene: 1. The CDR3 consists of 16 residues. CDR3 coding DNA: TGCGCCAGCAGCCAAGAAGGACTAGCGGCCAAAAACATTCAGTACTTC. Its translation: CASSQEGLAAKNIQYF.

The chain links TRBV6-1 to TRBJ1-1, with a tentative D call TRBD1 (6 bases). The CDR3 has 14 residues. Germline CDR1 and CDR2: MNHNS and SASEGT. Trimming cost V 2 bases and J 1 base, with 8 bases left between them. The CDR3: CASSETGWNTEAFF. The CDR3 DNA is TGTGCCAGCAGTGAAACAGGGTGGAACACTGAAGCTTTCTTT.

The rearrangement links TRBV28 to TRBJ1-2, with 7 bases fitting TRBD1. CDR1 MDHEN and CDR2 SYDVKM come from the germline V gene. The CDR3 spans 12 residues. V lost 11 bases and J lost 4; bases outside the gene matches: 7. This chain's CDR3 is CAGNRGGYGYTF. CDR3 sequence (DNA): TGTGCCGGGAACAGGGGAGGCTATGGCTACACCTTC.

The CDR3 loop is CASSLAGQGYNEQFF. The CDR3 DNA follows: TGCGCCAGCAGCTTGGCGGGACAGGGGTACAATGAGCAGTTCTTC. The chain has TRBV5-1 and TRBJ2-1; TRBD1 aligns across 10 bases. CDR3 length: 15 amino acids. V dropped 0 bases and J dropped 4; count of bases not matched to a gene: 1. The germline gives CDR1 SGHRS, CDR2 YFSETQ.

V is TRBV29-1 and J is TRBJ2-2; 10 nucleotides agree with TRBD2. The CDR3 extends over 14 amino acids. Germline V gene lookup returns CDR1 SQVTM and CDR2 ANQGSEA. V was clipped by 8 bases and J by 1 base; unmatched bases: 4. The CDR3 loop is CSSRLAGNTGELFF. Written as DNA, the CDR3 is TGCAGCTCAAGACTAGCGGGGAACACCGGGGAGCTGTTTTTT.

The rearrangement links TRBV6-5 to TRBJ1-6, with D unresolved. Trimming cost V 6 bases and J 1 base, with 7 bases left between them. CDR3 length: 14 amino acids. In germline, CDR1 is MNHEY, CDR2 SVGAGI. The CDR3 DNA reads TGTGCCAGCAGGGCCTTGTCCTATAATTCACCCCTCCACTTT. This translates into CASRALSYNSPLHF.

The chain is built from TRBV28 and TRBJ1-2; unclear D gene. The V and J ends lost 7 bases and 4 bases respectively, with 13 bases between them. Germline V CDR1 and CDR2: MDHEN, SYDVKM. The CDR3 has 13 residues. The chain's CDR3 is CASTYVPGYGYTF. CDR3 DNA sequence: TGTGCCAGCACCTACGTTCCGGGCTATGGCTACACCTTC.

CDR3 amino acids: CASSTGQTGLAGGDEQFF. The DNA of the CDR3 is TGCGCCAGCAGCACGGGACAGACGGGACTAGCGGGAGGGGACGAGCAGTTCTTC. The chain links TRBV5-1 to TRBJ2-1; 16 bases fit TRBD2. The CDR3 consists of 18 residues. The junction had 14 bases not matched to a gene; V was cut back by 4 bases and J by 10 bases. The germline gives CDR1 SGHRS, CDR2 YFSETQ. The whole variable domain, filled in from reference TRBV5-1 and TRBJ2-1, reads KAGVTQTPRYLIKTRGQQVTLSCSPISGHRSVSWYQQTPGQGLQFLFEYFSETQRNKGNFPGRFSGRQFSNSRSEMNVSTLELGDSALYLCASSTGQTGLAGGDEQFFGPGTRLTVL.

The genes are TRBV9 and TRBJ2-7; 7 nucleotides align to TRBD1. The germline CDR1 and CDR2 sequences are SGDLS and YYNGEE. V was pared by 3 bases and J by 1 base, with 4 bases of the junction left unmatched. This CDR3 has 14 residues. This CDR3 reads CASSAGTESYEQYF. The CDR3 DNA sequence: TGTGCCAGCAGCGCGGGGACAGAGTCCTACGAGCAGTACTTC.